One sample yielded the 27 T cell receptor beta chains listed below, sequenced in a study of Graves' ophthalmopathy and Graves' hyperthyroidism. Amplification from RNA transcripts yielded the TCR beta CDR3 regions. Following a first-round RT-PCR that used HTBI primers, a second-round multiplex PCR was carried out. MiXCR, run by TCRdb on the multiplex PCR reads, gives a single entry per CDR3 protein. The table has roughly 60,000 distinct CDR3 sequences, 45% to 55% seen once. Sample: peripheral blood. The receptors shown here come from an adult woman with Graves' ophthalmopathy.

The chain joins TRBV6-2 or TRBV6-3 to TRBJ2-2; D tentatively reads TRBD1 or TRBD2 (7 bases each). V lost 4 bases and J 5 bases, leaving 29 bases between the germline ends. Germline CDR1 is MNHEY and CDR2 is SVGEGT. The CDR3 spans 20 residues. The CDR3 DNA reads TGTGCCAGCAGTTTCCTCCCCCGCTTAGACAGGGCGGGGGTTACCGGGGAGCTGTTTTTT. Translation: CASSFLPRLDRAGVTGELFF.

This clonotype was observed many times. The chain links TRBV7-2 to TRBJ2-1, with D perhaps given as TRBD1 or TRBD2 (5 bases each). V was shortened by 2 bases and J by 0 bases, with 11 bases between the two germline ends. From germline, CDR1 is SGHTA and CDR2 FQGNSA. This CDR3 contains 16 residues. The CDR3 here is CASSLLAGSSYNEQFF. DNA for the CDR3: TGTGCCAGCAGCTTACTTGCAGGGAGCTCCTACAATGAGCAGTTCTTC.

Concerning this clonotype: This may stem from a read error, because a much larger clone lies one nucleotide away. This CDR3 is missing its conserved last phenylalanine or tryptophan, likely due to a read error. The chain is built from TRBV5-1 and TRBJ2-1; 8 bases are a match to TRBD1. The CDR3 length is 17 residues. Germline CDR1 SGHRS, CDR2 YFSETQ. J was trimmed by 0 bases and V by 1 base; bases with no gene match: 6. CDR3 in DNA: TGCGCCAGCAGCTTGATAATAACAGGGGGCTCCTACAATGAGCAGTTCCTC. As protein: CASSLIITGGSYNEQFL.

This clonotype was detected a few times. V gene TRBV7-2 combines with J gene TRBJ2-3; D unresolved. Germline V CDR1 and CDR2: SGHTA, FQGNSA. CDR3 length: 13 amino acids. The V end was cut by 6 bases, the J end by 0 bases, with 7 bases between. The CDR3 protein is CASSFYSTDTQYF. CDR3 sequence (DNA): TGTGCCAGCAGTTTTTACAGCACAGATACGCAGTATTTT. The variable domain in full, completed from reference TRBV7-2 and TRBJ2-3, reads GAGVSQSPSNKVTEKGKDVELRCDPISGHTALYWYRQSLGQGLEFLIYFQGNSAPDKSGLPSDRFSAERTGGSVSTLTIQRTQQEDSAVYLCASSFYSTDTQYFGPGTRLTVL.

The rearrangement joins TRBV4-3 to TRBJ2-7, with D perhaps TRBD1 or TRBD2 (5 bases each). V gave up 5 bases and J gave up 4 bases, with 9 bases separating them. This CDR3 has 12 residues. Germline V CDR1 and CDR2: LGHNA, YSLEER. CDR3 nucleotides: TGCGCCAGCAGCTGGGGACGGTACGAGCAGTACTTC. Translated: CASSWGRYEQYF.

This clonotype was detected only once. A clone one base away is much larger, so this may be a read error. Lacking the conserved final phenylalanine or tryptophan, this CDR3 likely reflects a read error. This chain's CDR3 is CASKEGLAGGEQFI. The CDR3 region has the DNA TGTGCCAGCAAGGAGGGACTAGCGGGAGGTGAGCAGTTCATC. The chain recombines TRBV6-1 with TRBJ2-1; 15 nucleotides agree with TRBD2. Germline V gives CDR1 MNHNS, CDR2 SASEGT. CDR3 size: 14 residues. After removal of 7 bases from V and 9 bases from J, the junction contained 4 bases not matched to a gene.

With respect to this clonotype: Just one base apart from a much larger clone, this may be a read error. The J gene is TRBJ1-2, the V gene TRBV3-1, with TRBD1 as a possible D gene (6 bases). The CDR3 has 14 amino acids. Germline-derived CDR1 and CDR2 are LGHDT and YNNKEL (reference sequence). Deletions cut 4 bases from V and 4 bases from J, with 13 bases between. CDR3 residues: CASSLGRGAYGYTF. Here the CDR3 DNA reads TGTGCCAGCAGCCTGGGCAGGGGAGCCTATGGCTACACCTTC.

This clonotype was seen at least ten times. The rearrangement uses TRBV20-1 and TRBJ1-1, with TRBD1 identical over 9 bases. V shed 2 bases, J shed 0 bases, and the junction held 7 bases outside the gene matches. Germline-derived CDR1 and CDR2 are DFQATT and SNEGSKA (reference sequence). This CDR3 contains 16 residues. In DNA, the CDR3 is TGCAGTGCTAGAAATACCGGACAGGGGTTGAACACTGAAGCTTTCTTT. Its protein is CSARNTGQGLNTEAFF.

Note on this clonotype: The CDR3 carries no conserved terminal phenylalanine or tryptophan, so it likely arises from a read error. The chain links TRBV30 to TRBJ2-3; TRBD2 matches at 7 bases. The CDR3 extends over 13 amino acids. Looked up from germline, CDR1 is GTSNPN and CDR2 is SVGIG (reference sequence). Trimming removed 3 bases from V and 4 bases from J; junction bases left unmatched: 4. CDR3 region: CAWRRAGADTQYS. The CDR3 nucleotides are TGTGCCTGGAGGAGGGCGGGAGCAGATACGCAGTATTCT.

This sequence joins TRBV15 and TRBJ2-3; 10 bases map to TRBD2. The V and J ends lost 2 bases and 6 bases, in that order; junction bases with no gene match: 8. This CDR3 is 16 amino acids long. Germline values: CDR1 LNHNV, CDR2 YYDKDF (reference sequence). In DNA, the CDR3 is TGTGCCACCAGCAGACAGAAAGGGACTAGCGCGGATACGCAGTATTTT. Encoded protein: CATSRQKGTSADTQYF.

This clonotype was seen ten or more times. The gene calls are TRBV7-8 and TRBJ2-5; a weak D match, TRBD2 (5 bases). CDR3 length: 14 residues. V shed 1 base and J shed 3 bases, with 9 bases lying between them. Germline loops: CDR1 SGHVS, CDR2 FQNEAQ. The CDR3 reads CASSLVLAEETQYF. The CDR3 nucleotides read TGTGCCAGCAGCTTAGTTCTAGCAGAAGAGACCCAGTACTTC.

This clonotype showed up just a few times. This chain connects TRBV18 to TRBJ2-5; the match to TRBD1 covers 10 bases. The CDR3 loop spans 16 amino acids. Germline loops: CDR1 KGHSH, CDR2 LQKENI. Trimming cost V 6 bases and J 6 bases; bases outside gene matches: 13. The CDR3 spells CASSPPGGQGEKTQYF. The CDR3 bases are TGTGCCAGCTCCCCTCCAGGCGGACAGGGGGAGAAGACCCAGTACTTC.

This chain joins TRBV29-1 and TRBJ2-7, with D possibly TRBD1 on 5 matching bases. V shed 6 bases and J shed 7 bases, with 10 bases lying between them. This CDR3 is 10 amino acids long. The germline gives CDR1 SQVTM, CDR2 ANQGSEA. CDR3 loop: CSVGVGEQYF. In DNA, the CDR3 is TGCAGCGTAGGGGTGGGGGAGCAGTACTTC.

Note on this clonotype: It may be a read error: a sequence one base away is much more abundant. The chain couples TRBV6-4 to TRBJ1-6; 9 bases map to TRBD1. V shed 5 bases, J shed 7 bases, and the junction held 9 bases outside the gene matches. Germline assignment: CDR1 MRHNA and CDR2 SNTAGT. The CDR3 extends over 16 amino acids. The CDR3 sequence: CASSPPTGGRNSPLHF. CDR3 coding DNA: TGTGCCAGCAGTCCTCCGACAGGGGGACGAAATTCACCCCTCCACTTT.

Many counts were recorded for this clonotype. The chain recombines TRBV20-1 with TRBJ1-2; D might be TRBD1 (6 bases). Looked up from germline, CDR1 is DFQATT and CDR2 is SNEGSKA (reference sequence). The CDR3 totals 14 residues. The V end lost 0 bases, the J end lost 8 bases, and 16 bases lay between the germline ends. The CDR3 DNA reads as TGCAGTGCTAGAGATCTATGGACAGTATCCGGCTACACCTTC. Its protein product is CSARDLWTVSGYTF.

J is TRBJ1-2 and V is TRBV4-1; no clear D gene. The V gene lost 2 bases and the J gene lost 8 bases, with 18 bases spanning the gap. The CDR3 has 15 amino acids. Germline V gene data show CDR1 as MGHRA and CDR2 as YSYEKL. CDR3 in DNA: TGCGCCAGCAGCCAACAGCCCTTCCTCATTGGGGGCTACACCTTC. This sequence encodes CASSQQPFLIGGYTF.

In its sample, this clonotype was seen many times. This rearrangement joins TRBV5-1 to TRBJ2-2; tentatively, D is TRBD2 (6 bases). V was cut by 3 bases and J by 0 bases, with 12 bases left in between. This CDR3 is 16 amino acids long. Germline V gives CDR1 SGHRS, CDR2 YFSETQ. The CDR3 coding sequence is TGCGCCAGCAGCTCCCGGGACTCCGCGAACACCGGGGAGCTGTTTTTT. As protein: CASSSRDSANTGELFF.

Comment on this clonotype: A much larger clone lies one base from this, so it may be a read error. The chain recombines TRBV28 with TRBJ2-7; D is ambiguous. Germline loops: CDR1 MDHEN, CDR2 SYDVKM. V was pared by 6 bases and J by 1 base, with 16 bases between. This CDR3 comprises 15 residues. The CDR3 DNA sequence: TGTGCCAGCAGCTTTTTCCCGAGGCCTTCCTACGAGCAGTACTTC. Encoded protein: CASSFFPRPSYEQYF.

This clonotype was counted once. The J gene is TRBJ2-1, the V gene TRBV20-1; D may be TRBD1 or TRBD2 (6 bases each). There are 12 residues in the CDR3. V was cut by 8 bases and J by 5 bases, with 13 bases left in between. Germline loops: CDR1 DFQATT, CDR2 SNEGSKA (reference sequence). Written as DNA, the CDR3 is TGCAGTACCACACGGGGGCACAATGAGCAGTTCTTC. Its protein product is CSTTRGHNEQFF.

Of note for this clonotype: Its ends do not fully match the called genes, so a read error is possible. The chain employs TRBV6-2 or TRBV6-3 and TRBJ2-2; TRBD2 matches 10 bases. The CDR3 runs 18 residues. Germline values: CDR1 MNHEY, CDR2 SVGEGT. The CDR3 coding sequence is TGTGCCTGCAGTTACTCGTTAGCGGGAGGACTTAACACCGGGGAGCTGTTTTTT. Translated, it gives CACSYSLAGGLNTGELFF.

This clonotype occurred many times. A much more abundant neighbour one base away suggests this may be a read error. This chain joins TRBV5-1 and TRBJ1-2; 10 bases agree with TRBD1. The length of the CDR3 is 14 residues. V gave up 6 bases and J gave up 1 base; unmatched junction bases: 3. The germline V gene encodes CDR1 SGHRS and CDR2 YFSETQ. The CDR3 DNA sequence: TGCGCCAGCAACCGGACAGGGGGTAACTATGGCTACACCTTC. Translation gives CASNRTGGNYGYTF.

This clonotype was counted many times. The gene calls are TRBV6-1 and TRBJ2-2; 9 positions match TRBD1. Looked up from germline, CDR1 is MNHNS and CDR2 is SASEGT. The junction had 5 bases not matched to a gene; V was cut back by 7 bases and J by 5 bases. The CDR3 has 14 residues. CDR3 nucleotides: TGTGCCAGCATGGACAGGGGTGGTACCGGGGAGCTGTTTTTT. The encoded protein is CASMDRGGTGELFF.

This clonotype has at least ten counts. A much larger clone differs from this one at a single base, so this may be a read error. This CDR3 reads CASSFGAGPSF. CDR3 sequence (DNA): TGTGCCAGCAGCTTTGGGGCGGGCCCGAGCTTC. V is TRBV5-6 and J is TRBJ2-1, with D perhaps TRBD1 or TRBD2 (5 bases each). Germline values: CDR1 SGHDT, CDR2 YYEEEE. The CDR3 extends over 11 amino acids.

The CDR3 here is CSGVDPHTGGAQETQYF. DNA of the CDR3: TGCAGCGGCGTTGACCCCCATACAGGGGGAGCCCAAGAGACCCAGTACTTC. This chain connects TRBV29-1 to TRBJ2-5, with 8 bases aligning to TRBD1. The J segment lost 1 base and the V segment lost 7 bases, leaving 17 bases of the junction unmatched. CDR3 length: 17 residues. Germline lookup yields CDR1 SQVTM and CDR2 ANQGSEA.

V is TRBV19 and J is TRBJ1-1; D ambiguous. The V end was cut by 10 bases, the J end by 4 bases, with 22 bases between. Germline V gene data show CDR1 as LNHDA and CDR2 as SQIVND (reference sequence). The CDR3 is made up of 15 amino acids. The DNA for the CDR3 is TGTGCCACCTTCAGGCCGGCGACCTTGAGCACTGAAGCTTTCTTT. This encodes CATFRPATLSTEAFF. The entire variable domain, with the rest obtained from reference TRBV19 and TRBJ1-1, is as follows: DGGITQSPKYLFRKEGQNVTLSCEQNLNHDAMYWYRQDPGQGLRLIYYSQIVNDFQKGDIAEGYSVSREKKESFPLTVTSAQKNPTAFYLCATFRPATLSTEAFFGQGTRLTVV.

In this sample, this clonotype turned up many times. The chain has TRBV5-7 and TRBJ1-2, with a tentative D call TRBD1 (5 bases). TRBV5-7 counts as an open reading frame of uncertain function. The CDR3 has 13 amino acids. The V and J ends lost 1 base and 8 bases respectively, with 12 bases between them. CDR3 sequence reads: CASSLYGACGYTF. CDR3 DNA sequence: TGTGCCAGCAGCTTGTATGGGGCTTGCGGCTACACCTTC.

This clonotype was found many times. J is TRBJ2-7 and V is TRBV20-1; 8 nucleotides align to TRBD2. There are 15 residues in the CDR3. The germline gives CDR1 DFQATT, CDR2 SNEGSKA (reference sequence). V trimming: 4 bases; J trimming: 5 bases; junction bases outside the gene matches: 13. As DNA, the CDR3 is TGCAGTGCTACTCCGAGCTGGCGGGAGGACAACGAGCAGTACTTC. Translated: CSATPSWREDNEQYF.